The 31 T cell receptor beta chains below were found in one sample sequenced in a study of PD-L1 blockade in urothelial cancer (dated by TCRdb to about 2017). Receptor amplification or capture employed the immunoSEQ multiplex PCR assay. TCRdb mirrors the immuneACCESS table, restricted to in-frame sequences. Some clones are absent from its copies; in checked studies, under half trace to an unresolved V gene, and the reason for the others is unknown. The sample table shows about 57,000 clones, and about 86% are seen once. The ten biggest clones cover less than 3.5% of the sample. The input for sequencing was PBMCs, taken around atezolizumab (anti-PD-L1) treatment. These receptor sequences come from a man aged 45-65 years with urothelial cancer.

The chain's CDR3 is CATKGQASNTEAFF. The CDR3 region has the DNA TGTGCCACCAAGGGACAGGCTTCGAACACTGAAGCTTTCTTT. The V and J genes are TRBV28 and TRBJ1-1; 8 bases fit TRBD1. V trimming: 10 bases; J trimming: 1 base; junction bases outside the gene matches: 8. The CDR3 totals 14 residues. Germline V lookup: CDR1 MDHEN, CDR2 SYDVKM.

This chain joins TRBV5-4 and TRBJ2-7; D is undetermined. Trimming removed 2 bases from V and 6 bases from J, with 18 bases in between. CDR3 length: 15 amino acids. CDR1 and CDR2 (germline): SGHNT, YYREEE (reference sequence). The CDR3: CASSLLAPHPSEQYF. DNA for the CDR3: TGTGCCAGCAGCTTATTGGCTCCACACCCCTCCGAGCAGTACTTC.

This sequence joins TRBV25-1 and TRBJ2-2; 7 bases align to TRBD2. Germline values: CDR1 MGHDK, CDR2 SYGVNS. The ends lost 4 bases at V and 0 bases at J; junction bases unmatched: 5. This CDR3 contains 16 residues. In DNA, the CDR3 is TGTGCCAGCAGTGCGGTTGGGGGGGCGAACACCGGGGAGCTGTTTTTT. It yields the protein CASSAVGGANTGELFF.

CDR3 in amino acids: CASSPPTGSNEKLFF. The CDR3, as DNA: TGTGCCAGCAGCCCACCGACAGGGAGTAATGAAAAACTGTTTTTT. The chain is built from TRBV6-6 and TRBJ1-4, with 7 bases fitting TRBD1. This CDR3 region has 15 residues. The V segment lost 6 bases and the J segment 4 bases; nucleotides outside the gene matches: 8. Germline V gene sequence: CDR1 MNHNY, CDR2 SVGAGI (reference sequence).

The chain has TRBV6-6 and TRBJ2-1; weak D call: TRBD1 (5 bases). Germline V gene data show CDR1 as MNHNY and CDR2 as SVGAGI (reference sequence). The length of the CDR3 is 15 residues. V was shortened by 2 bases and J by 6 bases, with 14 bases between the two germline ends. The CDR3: CASSYEAGLSNEQFF. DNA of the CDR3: TGTGCCAGCAGTTACGAGGCAGGGTTAAGCAATGAGCAGTTCTTC.

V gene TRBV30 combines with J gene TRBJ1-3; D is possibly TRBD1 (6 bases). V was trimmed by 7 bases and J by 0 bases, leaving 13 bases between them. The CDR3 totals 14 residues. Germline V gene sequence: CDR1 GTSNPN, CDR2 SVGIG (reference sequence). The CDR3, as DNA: TGTGCCTCAACCCAGGGGAGCTCTGGAAACACCATATATTTT. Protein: CASTQGSSGNTIYF.

The CDR3: CASSELGGNQPQHF. In DNA form, the CDR3 reads TGTGCCAGCAGCGAACTGGGGGGAAATCAGCCCCAGCATTTT. The chain links TRBV7-6 to TRBJ1-5; the D gene is possibly TRBD1 (5 bases). CDR3 length: 14 residues. Germline-derived CDR1 and CDR2 are SGHVS and FNYEAQ. V was pared by 5 bases and J by 4 bases, with 12 bases between.

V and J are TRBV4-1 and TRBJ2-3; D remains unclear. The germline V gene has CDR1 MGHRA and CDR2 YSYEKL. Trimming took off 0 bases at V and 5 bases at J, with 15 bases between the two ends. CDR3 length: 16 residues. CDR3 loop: CASSQDFGFWKDTQYF. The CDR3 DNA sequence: TGCGCCAGCAGCCAAGATTTCGGGTTCTGGAAAGATACGCAGTATTTT.

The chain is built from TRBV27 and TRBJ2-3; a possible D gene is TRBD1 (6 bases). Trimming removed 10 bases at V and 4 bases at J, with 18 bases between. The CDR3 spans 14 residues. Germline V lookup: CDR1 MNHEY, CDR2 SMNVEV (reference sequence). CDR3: CATGWGHIPDTQYF. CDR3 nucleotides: TGTGCCACTGGTTGGGGACACATACCAGATACGCAGTATTTT.

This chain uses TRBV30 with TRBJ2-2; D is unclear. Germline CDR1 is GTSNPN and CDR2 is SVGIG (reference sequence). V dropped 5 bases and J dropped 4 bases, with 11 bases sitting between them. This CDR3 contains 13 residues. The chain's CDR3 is CAWYRSSTGELFF. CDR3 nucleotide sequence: TGTGCCTGGTATCGTTCTAGCACCGGGGAGCTGTTTTTT.

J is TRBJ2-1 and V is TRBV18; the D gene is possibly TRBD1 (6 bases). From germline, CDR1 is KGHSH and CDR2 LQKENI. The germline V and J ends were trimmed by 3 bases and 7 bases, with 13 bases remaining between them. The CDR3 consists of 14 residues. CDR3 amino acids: CASSPRDIQNEQFF. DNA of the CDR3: TGTGCCAGCTCACCTAGGGACATCCAAAATGAGCAGTTCTTC.

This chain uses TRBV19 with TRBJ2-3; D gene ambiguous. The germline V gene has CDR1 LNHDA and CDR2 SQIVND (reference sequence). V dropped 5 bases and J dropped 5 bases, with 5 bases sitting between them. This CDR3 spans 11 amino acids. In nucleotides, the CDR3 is TGTGCCAGTAGTTCCCGAGATACGCAGTATTTT. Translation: CASSSRDTQYF.

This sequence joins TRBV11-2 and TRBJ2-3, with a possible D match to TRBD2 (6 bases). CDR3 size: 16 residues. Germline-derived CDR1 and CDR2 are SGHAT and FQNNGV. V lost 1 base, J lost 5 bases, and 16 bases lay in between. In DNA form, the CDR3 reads TGTGCCAGCAGCTTAGGGGGGGTAGGGCCCGGAGATACGCAGTATTTT. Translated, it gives CASSLGGVGPGDTQYF.

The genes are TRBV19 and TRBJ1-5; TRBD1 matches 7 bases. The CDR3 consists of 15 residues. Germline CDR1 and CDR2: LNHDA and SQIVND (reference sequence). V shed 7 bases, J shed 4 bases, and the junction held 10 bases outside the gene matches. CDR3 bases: TGTGCCAGTACCATCCGGGACAGTGCAAATCAGCCCCAGCATTTT. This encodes CASTIRDSANQPQHF.

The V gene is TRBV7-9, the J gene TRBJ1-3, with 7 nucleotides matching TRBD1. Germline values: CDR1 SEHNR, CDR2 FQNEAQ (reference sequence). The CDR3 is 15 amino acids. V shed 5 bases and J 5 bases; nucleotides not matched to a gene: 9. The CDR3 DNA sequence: TGTGCCAGCAGCGAAGAACAGGGGCGTCGAAACACCATATATTTT. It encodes CASSEEQGRRNTIYF.

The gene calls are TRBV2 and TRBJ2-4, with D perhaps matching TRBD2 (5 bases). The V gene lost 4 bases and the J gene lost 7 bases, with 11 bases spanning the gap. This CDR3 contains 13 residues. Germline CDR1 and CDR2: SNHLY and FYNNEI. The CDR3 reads CASSGDGINIQYF. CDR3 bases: TGTGCCAGCAGTGGAGACGGGATCAACATTCAGTACTTC.

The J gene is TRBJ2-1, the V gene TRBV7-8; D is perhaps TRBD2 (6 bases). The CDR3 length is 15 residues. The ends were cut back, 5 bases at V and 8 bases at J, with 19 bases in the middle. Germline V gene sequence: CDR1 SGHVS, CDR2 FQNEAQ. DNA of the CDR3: TGTGCCAGCAGCCCCCTAGCGAGCAGGGACCATGAGCAGTTCTTC. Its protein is CASSPLASRDHEQFF.

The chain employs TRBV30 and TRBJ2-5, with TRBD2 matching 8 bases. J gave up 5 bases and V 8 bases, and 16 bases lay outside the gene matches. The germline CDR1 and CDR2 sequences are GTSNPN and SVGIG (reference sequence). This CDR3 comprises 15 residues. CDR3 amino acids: CARTEPGLVYETQYF. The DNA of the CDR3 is TGTGCCCGAACAGAACCGGGACTAGTCTACGAGACCCAGTACTTC.

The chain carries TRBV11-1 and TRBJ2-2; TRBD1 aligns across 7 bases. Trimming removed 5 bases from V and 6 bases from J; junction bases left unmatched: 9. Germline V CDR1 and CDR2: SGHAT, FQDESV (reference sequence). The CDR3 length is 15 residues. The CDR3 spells CASSPGGPTAGELFF. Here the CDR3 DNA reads TGTGCCAGCAGCCCAGGGGGACCGACTGCCGGGGAGCTGTTTTTT.

The CDR3 protein is CASSRGLAGGETQYF. The CDR3 DNA sequence: TGTGCCAGCAGTAGAGGACTAGCGGGGGGAGAGACCCAGTACTTC. This chain uses TRBV7-3 with TRBJ2-5, with 14 bases matching TRBD2. Germline trimming cut 6 bases from V and 4 bases from J; bases unmatched to any gene: 4. This CDR3 has 15 residues. Germline V lookup: CDR1 SGHTA, CDR2 FQGTGA.

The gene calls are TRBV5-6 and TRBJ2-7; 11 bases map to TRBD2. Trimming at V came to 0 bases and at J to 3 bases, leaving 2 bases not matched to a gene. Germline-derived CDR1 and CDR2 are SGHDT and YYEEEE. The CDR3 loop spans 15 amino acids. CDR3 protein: CASSLVGTSGYEQYF. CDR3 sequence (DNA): TGTGCCAGCAGCTTGGTTGGGACTAGCGGCTACGAGCAGTACTTC.

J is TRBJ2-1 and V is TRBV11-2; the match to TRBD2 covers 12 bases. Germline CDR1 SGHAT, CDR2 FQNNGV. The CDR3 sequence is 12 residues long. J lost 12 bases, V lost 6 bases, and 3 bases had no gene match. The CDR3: CASRQTSGRQFF. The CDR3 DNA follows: TGTGCCAGCAGACAGACTAGCGGGAGGCAGTTCTTC.

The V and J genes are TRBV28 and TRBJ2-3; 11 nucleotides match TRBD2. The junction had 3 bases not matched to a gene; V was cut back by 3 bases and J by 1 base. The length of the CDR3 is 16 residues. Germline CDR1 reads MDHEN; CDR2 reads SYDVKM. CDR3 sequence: CASSFHSGRGTDTQYF. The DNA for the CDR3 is TGTGCCAGCAGTTTTCATAGCGGGAGGGGCACAGATACGCAGTATTTT.

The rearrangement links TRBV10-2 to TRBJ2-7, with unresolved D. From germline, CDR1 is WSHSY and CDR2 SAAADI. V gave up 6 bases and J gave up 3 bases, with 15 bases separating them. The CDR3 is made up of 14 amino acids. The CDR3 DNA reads TGCGCCAGCAGCCGTGGGCCACCTTTCTACGAGCAGTACTTC. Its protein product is CASSRGPPFYEQYF.

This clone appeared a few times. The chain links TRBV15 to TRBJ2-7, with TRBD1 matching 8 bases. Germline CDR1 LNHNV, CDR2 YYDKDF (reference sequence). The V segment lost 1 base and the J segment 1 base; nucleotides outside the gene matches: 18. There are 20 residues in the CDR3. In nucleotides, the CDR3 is TGTGCCACCAGCAGAGTAAAGACCTTCCACGGACAGGGTAGTTCCTACGAGCAGTACTTC. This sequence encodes CATSRVKTFHGQGSSYEQYF.

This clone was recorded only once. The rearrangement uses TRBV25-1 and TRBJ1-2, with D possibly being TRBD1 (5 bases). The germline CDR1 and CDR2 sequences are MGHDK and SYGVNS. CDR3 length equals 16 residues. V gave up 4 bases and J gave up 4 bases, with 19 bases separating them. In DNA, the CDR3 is TGTGCCAGCAGTGGCCTGGGCGGGGCCACGCTCTATGGCTACACCTTC. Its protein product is CASSGLGGATLYGYTF.

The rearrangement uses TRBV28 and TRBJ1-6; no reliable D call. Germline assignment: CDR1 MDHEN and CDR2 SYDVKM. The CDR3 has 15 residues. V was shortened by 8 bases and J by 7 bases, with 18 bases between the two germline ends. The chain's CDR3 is CASLAGGYSNSPLHF. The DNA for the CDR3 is TGTGCCAGCCTTGCTGGCGGGTATTCCAATTCACCCCTCCACTTT.

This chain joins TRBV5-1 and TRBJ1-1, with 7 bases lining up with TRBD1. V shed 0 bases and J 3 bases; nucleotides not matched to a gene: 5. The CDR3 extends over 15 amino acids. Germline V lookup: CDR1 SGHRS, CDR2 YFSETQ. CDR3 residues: CASSLAGTDYTEAFF. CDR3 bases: TGCGCCAGCAGCTTGGCCGGGACAGACTACACTGAAGCTTTCTTT.

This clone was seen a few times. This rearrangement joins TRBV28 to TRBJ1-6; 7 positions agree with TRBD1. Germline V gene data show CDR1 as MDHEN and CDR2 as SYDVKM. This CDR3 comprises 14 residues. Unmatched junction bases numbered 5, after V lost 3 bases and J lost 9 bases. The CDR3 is CASSFEGGGSPLHF. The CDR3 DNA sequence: TGTGCCAGCAGTTTTGAAGGGGGCGGTTCACCCCTCCACTTT.

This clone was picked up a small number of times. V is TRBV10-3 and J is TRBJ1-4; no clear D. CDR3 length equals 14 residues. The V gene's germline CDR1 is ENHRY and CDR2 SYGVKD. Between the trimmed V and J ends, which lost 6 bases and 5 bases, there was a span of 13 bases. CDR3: CAISPHESNEKLFF. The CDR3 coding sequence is TGTGCCATCAGCCCCCACGAGTCAAATGAAAAACTGTTTTTT.

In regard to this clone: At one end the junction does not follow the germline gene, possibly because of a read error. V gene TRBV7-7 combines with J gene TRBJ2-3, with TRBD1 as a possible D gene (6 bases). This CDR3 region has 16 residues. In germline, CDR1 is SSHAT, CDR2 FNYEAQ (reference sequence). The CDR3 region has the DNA TGTGCTAGCAGCCCCTGGGGGCGTGCTAGCACAGATACGCAGTATTTT. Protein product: CASSPWGRASTDTQYF.